Included here is one T cell receptor (beta chain) sequence, with context. These data belong to a study of T cell changes during pregnancy in multiple sclerosis. TCRdb keeps only in-frame clones here, not all; method: immunoSEQ multiplex PCR. The sample records about 48,000 clones, approximately 92% being singletons. Germline CDR1 and CDR2: KGHSH and LQKENI. The ends lost 6 bases at V and 7 bases at J; junction bases unmatched: 8. The CDR3 loop spans 15 amino acids. Sequenced here: CD4+ T cells from peripheral blood mononuclear cells, sampled in the second trimester of pregnancy. This sequence originates from a female donor in good health, enrolled as a control in a pregnancy study. The gene calls are TRBV18 and TRBJ2-1; 11 nucleotides align to TRBD2. Here the CDR3 DNA reads TGTGCCAGCTCTTCGGGACTAGCGGTACCTAATGAGCAGTTCTTC. Its translation is CASSSGLAVPNEQFF. Combining the CDR3 with reference TRBV18 and TRBJ2-1 gives the whole variable domain NAGVMQNPRHLVRRRGQEARLRCSPMKGHSHVYWYRQLPEEGLKFMVYLQKENIIDESGMPKERFSAEFPKEGPSILRIQQVVRGDSAAYFCASSSGLAVPNEQFFGPGTRLTVL.